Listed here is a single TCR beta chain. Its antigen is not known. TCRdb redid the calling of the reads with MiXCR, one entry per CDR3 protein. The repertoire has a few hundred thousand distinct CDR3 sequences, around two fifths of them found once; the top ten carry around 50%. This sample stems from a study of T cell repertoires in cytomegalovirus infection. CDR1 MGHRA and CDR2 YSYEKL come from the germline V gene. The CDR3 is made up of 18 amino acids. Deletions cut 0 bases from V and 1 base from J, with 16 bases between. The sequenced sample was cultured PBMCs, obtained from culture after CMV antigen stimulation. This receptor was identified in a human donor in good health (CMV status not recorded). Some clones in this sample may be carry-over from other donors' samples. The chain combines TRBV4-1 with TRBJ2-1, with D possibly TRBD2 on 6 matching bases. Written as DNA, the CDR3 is TGCGCCAGCAGCCAAGATCGTAGTAGCGGTATTTCCTACAATGAGCAGTTCTTC. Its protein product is CASSQDRSSGISYNEQFF.